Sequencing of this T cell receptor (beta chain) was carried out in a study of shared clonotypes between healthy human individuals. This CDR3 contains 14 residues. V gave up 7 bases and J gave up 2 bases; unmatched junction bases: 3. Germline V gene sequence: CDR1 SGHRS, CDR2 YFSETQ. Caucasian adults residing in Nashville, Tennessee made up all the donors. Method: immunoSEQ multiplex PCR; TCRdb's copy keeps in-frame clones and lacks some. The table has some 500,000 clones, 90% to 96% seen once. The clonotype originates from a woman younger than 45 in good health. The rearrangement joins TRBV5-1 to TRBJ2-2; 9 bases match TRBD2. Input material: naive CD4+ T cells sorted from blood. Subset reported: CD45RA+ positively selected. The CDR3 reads CASCLAGNTGELFF. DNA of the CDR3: TGCGCCAGCTGCCTAGCGGGAAACACCGGGGAGCTGTTTTTT.